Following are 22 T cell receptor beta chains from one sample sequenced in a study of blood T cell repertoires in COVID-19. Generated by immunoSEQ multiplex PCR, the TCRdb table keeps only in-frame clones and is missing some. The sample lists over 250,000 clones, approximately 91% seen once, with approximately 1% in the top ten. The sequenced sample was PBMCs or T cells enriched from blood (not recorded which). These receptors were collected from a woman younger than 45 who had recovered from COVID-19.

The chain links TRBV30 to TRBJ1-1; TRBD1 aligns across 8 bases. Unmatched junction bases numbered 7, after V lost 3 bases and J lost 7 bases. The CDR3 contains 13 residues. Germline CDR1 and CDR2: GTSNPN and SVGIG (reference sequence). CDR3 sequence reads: CAWSLGQAYEAFF. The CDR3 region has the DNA TGTGCCTGGAGCTTGGGACAGGCTTATGAAGCTTTCTTT. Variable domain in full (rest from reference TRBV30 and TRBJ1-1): SQTIHQWPATLVQPVGSPLSLECTVEGTSNPNLYWYRQAAGRGLQLLFYSVGIGQISSEVPQNLSASRPQDRQFILSSKKLLLSDSGFYLCAWSLGQAYEAFFGQGTRLTVV.

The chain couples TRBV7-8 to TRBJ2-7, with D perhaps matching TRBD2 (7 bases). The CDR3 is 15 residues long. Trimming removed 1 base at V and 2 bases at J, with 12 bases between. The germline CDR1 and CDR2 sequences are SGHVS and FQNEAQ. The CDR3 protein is CASSLEGGFTYEQYF. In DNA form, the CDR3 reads TGTGCCAGCAGCTTAGAGGGGGGGTTCACCTACGAGCAGTACTTC.

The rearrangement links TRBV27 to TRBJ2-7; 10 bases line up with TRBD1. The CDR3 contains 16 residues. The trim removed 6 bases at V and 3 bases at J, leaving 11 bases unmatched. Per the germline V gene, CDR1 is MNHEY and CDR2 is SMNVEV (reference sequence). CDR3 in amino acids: CASSPSTGGRLYEQYF. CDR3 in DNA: TGTGCCAGCAGCCCCTCGACAGGGGGCCGTCTCTACGAGCAGTACTTC.

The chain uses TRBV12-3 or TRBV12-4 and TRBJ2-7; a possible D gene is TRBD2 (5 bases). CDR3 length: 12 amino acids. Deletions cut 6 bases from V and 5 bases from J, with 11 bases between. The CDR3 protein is CASRSRAHEQYF. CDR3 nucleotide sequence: TGTGCCAGCAGGTCGAGGGCGCACGAGCAGTACTTC.

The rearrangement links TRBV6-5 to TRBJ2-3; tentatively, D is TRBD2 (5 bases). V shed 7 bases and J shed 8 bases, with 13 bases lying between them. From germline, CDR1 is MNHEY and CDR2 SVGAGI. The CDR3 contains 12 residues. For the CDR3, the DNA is TGTGCCAGCACCTCTCGGGGTGGTACGCAGTATTTT. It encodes CASTSRGGTQYF.

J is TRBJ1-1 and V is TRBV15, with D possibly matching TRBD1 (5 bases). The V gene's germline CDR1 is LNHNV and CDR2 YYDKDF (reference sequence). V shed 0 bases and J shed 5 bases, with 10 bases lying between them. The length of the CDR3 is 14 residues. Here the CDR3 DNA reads TGTGCCACCAGCAGAGATTTGGGGGGGACTGAAGCTTTCTTT. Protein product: CATSRDLGGTEAFF.

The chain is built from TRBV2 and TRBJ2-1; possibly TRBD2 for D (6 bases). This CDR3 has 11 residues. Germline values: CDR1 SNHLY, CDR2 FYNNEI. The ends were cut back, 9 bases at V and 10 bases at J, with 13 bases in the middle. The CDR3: CASSPLAEQFF. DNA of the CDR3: TGTGCCAGTTCGCCCCTAGCGGAGCAGTTCTTC.

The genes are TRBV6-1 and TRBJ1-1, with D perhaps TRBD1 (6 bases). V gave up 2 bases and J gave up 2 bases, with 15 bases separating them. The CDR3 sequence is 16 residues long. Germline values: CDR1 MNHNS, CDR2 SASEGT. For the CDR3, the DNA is TGTGCCAGCAGTGAAATGGGACACTCGTATAACACTGAAGCTTTCTTT. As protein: CASSEMGHSYNTEAFF.

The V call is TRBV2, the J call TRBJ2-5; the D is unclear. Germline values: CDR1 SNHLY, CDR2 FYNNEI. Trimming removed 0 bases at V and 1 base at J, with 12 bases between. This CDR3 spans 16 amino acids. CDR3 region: CASSEARRSFQETQYF. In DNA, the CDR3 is TGTGCCAGCAGTGAAGCGCGCAGGTCCTTCCAAGAGACCCAGTACTTC.

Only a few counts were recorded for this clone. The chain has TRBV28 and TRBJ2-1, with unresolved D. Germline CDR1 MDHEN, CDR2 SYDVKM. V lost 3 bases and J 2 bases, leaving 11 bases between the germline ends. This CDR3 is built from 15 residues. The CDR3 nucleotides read TGTGCCAGCAGTTTCAGCGCTCACCCCTACAATGAGCAGTTCTTC. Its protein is CASSFSAHPYNEQFF.

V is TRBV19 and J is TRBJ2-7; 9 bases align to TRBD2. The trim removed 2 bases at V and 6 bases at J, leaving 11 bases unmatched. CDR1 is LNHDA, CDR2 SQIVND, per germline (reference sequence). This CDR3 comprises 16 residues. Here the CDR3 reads CASSIFGGGGAGEQYF. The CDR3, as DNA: TGTGCCAGTAGTATATTTGGTGGCGGGGGGGCCGGCGAGCAGTACTTC.

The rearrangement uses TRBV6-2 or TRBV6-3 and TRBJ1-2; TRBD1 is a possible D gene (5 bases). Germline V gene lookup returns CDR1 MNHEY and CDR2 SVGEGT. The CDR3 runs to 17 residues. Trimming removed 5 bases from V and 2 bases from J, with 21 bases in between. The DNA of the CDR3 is TGTGCCAGCAGTCTTCGACGCAGGGTTCGTACCAACTATGGCTACACCTTC. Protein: CASSLRRRVRTNYGYTF.

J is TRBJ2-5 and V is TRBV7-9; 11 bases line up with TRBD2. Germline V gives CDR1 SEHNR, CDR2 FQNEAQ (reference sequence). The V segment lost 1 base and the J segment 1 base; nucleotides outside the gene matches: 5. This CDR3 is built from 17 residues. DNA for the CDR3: TGTGCCAGCAGCTTAGGAGGTCTAGCGGGGGGCCAAGAGACCCAGTACTTC. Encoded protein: CASSLGGLAGGQETQYF.

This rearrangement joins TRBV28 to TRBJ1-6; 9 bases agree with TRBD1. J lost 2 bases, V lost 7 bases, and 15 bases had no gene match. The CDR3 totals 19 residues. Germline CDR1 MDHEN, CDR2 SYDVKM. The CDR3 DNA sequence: TGTGCCAGCACATTCAACCCTGGGGGACAGGGCCCCTATAATTCACCCCTCCACTTT. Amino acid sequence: CASTFNPGGQGPYNSPLHF.

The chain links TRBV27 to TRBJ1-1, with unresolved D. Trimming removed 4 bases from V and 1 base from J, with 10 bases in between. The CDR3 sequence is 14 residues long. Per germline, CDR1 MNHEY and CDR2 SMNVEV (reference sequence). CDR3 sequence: CASSYTLGNTEAFF. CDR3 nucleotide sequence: TGTGCCAGCAGTTACACGCTTGGGAACACTGAAGCTTTCTTT.

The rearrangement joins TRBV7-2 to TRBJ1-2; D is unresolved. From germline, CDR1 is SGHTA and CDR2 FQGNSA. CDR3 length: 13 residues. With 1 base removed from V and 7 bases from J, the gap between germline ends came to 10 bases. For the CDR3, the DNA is TGTGCCAGCAGCTTAGAATGGGCCTCTGGCTACACCTTC. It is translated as CASSLEWASGYTF.

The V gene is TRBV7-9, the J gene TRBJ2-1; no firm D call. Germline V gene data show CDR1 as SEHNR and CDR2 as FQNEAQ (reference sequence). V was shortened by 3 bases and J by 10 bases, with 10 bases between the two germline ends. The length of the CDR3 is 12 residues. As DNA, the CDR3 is TGTGCCAGCAGCTTTCCCCCCGGGGAGCAGTTCTTC. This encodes CASSFPPGEQFF. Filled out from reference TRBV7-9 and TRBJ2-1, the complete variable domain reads DTGVSQNPRHKITKRGQNVTFRCDPISEHNRLYWYRQTLGQGPEFLTYFQNEAQLEKSRLLSDRFSAERPKGSFSTLEIQRTEQGDSAMYLCASSFPPGEQFFGPGTRLTVL.

The CDR3 here is CASSPSPPQGVIPYSNQPQHF. The CDR3 bases are TGTGCCAGTAGTCCAAGTCCCCCACAGGGGGTGATCCCGTATAGCAATCAGCCCCAGCATTTT. The V gene is TRBV19, the J gene TRBJ1-5; TRBD1 matches 8 bases. J lost 0 bases, V lost 5 bases, and 21 bases had no gene match. Germline V gene lookup returns CDR1 LNHDA and CDR2 SQIVND (reference sequence). The CDR3 covers 21 residues.

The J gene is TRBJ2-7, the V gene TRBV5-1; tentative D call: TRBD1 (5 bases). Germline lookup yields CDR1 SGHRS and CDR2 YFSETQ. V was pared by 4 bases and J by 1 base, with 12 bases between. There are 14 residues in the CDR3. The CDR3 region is CASSQWTNSYEQYF. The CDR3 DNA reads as TGCGCCAGCAGCCAATGGACAAATTCCTACGAGCAGTACTTC.

The CDR3 DNA sequence: TGTGCCATCAGTGAGTACCCAGGAACTAGCACAGATACGCAGTATTTT. Translation gives CAISEYPGTSTDTQYF. The gene calls are TRBV10-3 and TRBJ2-3; D gene unclear. V gave up 1 base and J gave up 0 bases, with 11 bases separating them. Looked up from germline, CDR1 is ENHRY and CDR2 is SYGVKD. This CDR3 contains 16 residues.

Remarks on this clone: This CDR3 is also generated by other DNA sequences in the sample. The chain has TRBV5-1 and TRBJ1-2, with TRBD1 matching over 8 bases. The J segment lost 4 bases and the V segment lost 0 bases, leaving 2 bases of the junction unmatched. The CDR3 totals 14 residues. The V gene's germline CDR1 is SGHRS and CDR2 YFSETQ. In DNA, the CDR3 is TGCGCCAGCAGCTTGGGTCAGGGGGCCTATGGCTACACCTTC. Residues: CASSLGQGAYGYTF.

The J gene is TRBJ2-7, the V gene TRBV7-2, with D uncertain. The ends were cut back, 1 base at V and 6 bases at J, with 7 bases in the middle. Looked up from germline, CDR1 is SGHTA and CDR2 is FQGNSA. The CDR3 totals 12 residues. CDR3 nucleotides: TGTGCCAGCAGCTTAGAACGCGGCGAGCAGTACTTC. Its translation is CASSLERGEQYF.